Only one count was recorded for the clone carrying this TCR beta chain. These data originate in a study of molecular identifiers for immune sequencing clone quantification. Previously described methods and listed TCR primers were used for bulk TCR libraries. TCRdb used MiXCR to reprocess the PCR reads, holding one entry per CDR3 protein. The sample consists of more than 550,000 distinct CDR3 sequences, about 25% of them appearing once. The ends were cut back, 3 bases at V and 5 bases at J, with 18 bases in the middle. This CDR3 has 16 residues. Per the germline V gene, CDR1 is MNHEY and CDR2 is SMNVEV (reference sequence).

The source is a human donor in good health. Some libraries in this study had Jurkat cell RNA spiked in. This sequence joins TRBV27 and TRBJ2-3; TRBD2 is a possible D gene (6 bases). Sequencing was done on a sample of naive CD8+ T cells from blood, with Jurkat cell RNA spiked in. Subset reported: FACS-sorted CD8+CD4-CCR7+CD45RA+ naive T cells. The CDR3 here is CASSLRLTDGGDTQYF. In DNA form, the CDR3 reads TGTGCCAGCAGTTTGCGGTTGACAGACGGGGGAGATACGCAGTATTTT.